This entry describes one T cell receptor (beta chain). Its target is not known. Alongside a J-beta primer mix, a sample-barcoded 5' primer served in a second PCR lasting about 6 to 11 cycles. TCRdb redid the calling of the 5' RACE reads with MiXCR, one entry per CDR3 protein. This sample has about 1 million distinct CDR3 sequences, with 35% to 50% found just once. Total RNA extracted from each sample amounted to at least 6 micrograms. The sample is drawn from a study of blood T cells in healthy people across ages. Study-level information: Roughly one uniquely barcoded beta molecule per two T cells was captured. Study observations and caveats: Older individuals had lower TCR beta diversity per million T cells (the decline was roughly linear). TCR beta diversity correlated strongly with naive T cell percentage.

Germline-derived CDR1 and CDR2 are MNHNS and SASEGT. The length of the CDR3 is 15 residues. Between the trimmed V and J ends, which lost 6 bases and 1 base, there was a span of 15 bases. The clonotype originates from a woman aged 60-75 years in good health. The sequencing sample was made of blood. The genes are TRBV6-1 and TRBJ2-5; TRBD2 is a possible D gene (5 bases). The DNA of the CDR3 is TGTGCCAGCAGAAGGACTGTCGCGGGCCAAGAGACCCAGTACTTC. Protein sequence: CASRRTVAGQETQYF.